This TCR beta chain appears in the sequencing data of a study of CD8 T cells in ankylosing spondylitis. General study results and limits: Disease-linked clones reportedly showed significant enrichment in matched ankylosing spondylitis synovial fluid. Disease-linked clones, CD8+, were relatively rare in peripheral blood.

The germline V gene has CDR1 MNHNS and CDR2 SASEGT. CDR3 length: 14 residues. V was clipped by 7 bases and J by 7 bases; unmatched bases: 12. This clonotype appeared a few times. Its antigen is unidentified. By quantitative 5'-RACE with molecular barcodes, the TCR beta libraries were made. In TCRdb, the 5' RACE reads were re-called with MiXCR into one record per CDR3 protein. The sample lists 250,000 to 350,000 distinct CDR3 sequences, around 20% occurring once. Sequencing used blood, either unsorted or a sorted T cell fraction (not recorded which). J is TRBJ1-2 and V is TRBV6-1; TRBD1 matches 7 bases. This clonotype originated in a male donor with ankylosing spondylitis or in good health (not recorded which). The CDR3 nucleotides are TGTGCCAGCACCAGCGCGGACAGGTTGGGTGGCTACACCTTC. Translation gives CASTSADRLGGYTF.